One TCR beta chain is described in this entry. The specificity of this receptor is unknown. There are no base qualities to consult, and no much larger clone falls within one base. Including cysteine and phenylalanine, the CDR3 has 14 amino acids. CDR3 DNA is the only sequence kept; it has 42 bases, read in frame from the first base. Deletion took 5 bases off V and 9 bases off J, with a span of 17 bases between the germline ends. For CDR1 and CDR2, the germline V gene lists MNHEY and SVGEGT. Libraries were made using 5' RACE. The data were produced on an Illumina HiSeq 2500. A second PCR of about 6 to 11 cycles was run with a J-beta primer mix and a sample-barcoded 5' primer. A unique molecular identifier was introduced onto each TCR beta cDNA molecule by a template-switch 5' adaptor carrying 12 random nucleotides. Each sample yielded at least 2.5 million CDR3-containing paired-end reads. First-strand cDNA was synthesized from all RNA with the Mint cDNA synthesis kit, primed by a TRBC-specific oligonucleotide. After uracil-DNA glycosylase treatment, a first 18-cycle PCR used universal primers M1SS and BC2_uni_R on all cDNA. The paper's data handling went like this. For normalization, 1 million high-quality reads, each with a distinct molecular identifier, were randomly selected from each sample. Instead of being binned into consensus sequences, reads with shared molecular identifiers were discarded. MiTCR, with a Q25 quality threshold and the strictest error-elimination algorithm, was used for CDR3 identification, clonotype clustering and error correction. Lower-bound total TCR beta diversity was estimated with a nonparametric unseen species model using Euler transformation. The public sequencing data were trimmed at Q25 with fastp and processed into clonotypes with MiXCR by TCRdb, which kept only in-frame beta chains. Duplicate CDR3 protein sequences are folded into a single record with the most common DNA and genes. The V and J calls and clone size come from TCRdb's table, not from the authors' own analysis. The sample profile shows fewer than 2,000,000 distinct CDR3 sequences; 30% to 35% of them were found once. About 10% of the sample lies in the top ten.

Systemically healthy Caucasian individuals from Russia, about 38 in total and aged about 6 to 95 years, were included as donors. Around 10 milliliters of peripheral blood were collected from each donor into EDTA-treated Vacutainer tubes. Ficoll-Paque density-gradient centrifugation was used to isolate PBMCs, with at least 6 million obtained per sample. Total RNA was extracted from PBMCs with Trizol reagent, with at least 6 micrograms obtained per sample. For every donor, flow cytometry on a PBMC aliquot measured the percentage of naive CD45RAhigh/CD27high T cells. This entry is derived from a study of blood T cells in healthy people across ages (dated by TCRdb to the mid-2010s). General notes on the study: In model experiments, roughly one uniquely barcoded TCR beta cDNA molecule per two T cells was captured by template switching. Donors of different ages were randomly distributed across sequencing lanes to avoid experimental bias. Age-related changes in TCR beta repertoire diversity were measured in the study by deep sequencing normalized with unique cDNA molecular identifiers. The donors were split into four age groups: young (average 16 years), middle-aged (39), aged (more than 55) and long-lived (roughly 86). Two additional independent replicas of 1 million unique cDNA reads from the same blood draw were analyzed for two donors (one aged 18 to 30 and one aged 80 or older). On the study overall, not on this receptor specifically: As age increased, observed TCR beta diversity per million T cells dropped in a roughly linear way, and a significant reduction was already evident by age around 41. Donor CMV infection status was unknown, potentially confounding age-related changes in expanded clonotypes. Bulk unsorted PBMC profiling prevented conclusive comparison of naive and antigen-experienced compartments. The percentage of naive T cells measured by flow cytometry correlated strongly with observed TCR beta diversity. Compared with the aged group, the long-lived group had more naive CD4+ T cells, fewer expanded clones and increased TCR diversity, suggesting age selection. Estimates of total diversity from one million sequenced T cells were regarded as lower bounds and underestimates.

The chain was built from TRBV6-2 or TRBV6-3 and TRBJ2-1; confidence is insufficient to name the D gene. The TCR originated in a woman aged 25 to 45 in good health. The specimen sequenced was blood. This receptor has the CDR3 CASSNPLVLREQFF. The DNA sequence is given as TGTGCCAGCAGTAACCCATTAGTTCTACGTGAGCAGTTCTTC.